What follows are 15 T cell receptor beta chains derived from one specimen sequenced in a study of cytomegalovirus exposure and HLA in healthy donors. It was with 60 Vbeta and 13 Jbeta primers that the PCR ran. Measured with immunoSEQ multiplex PCR; TCRdb has only the in-frame clones, and not every one. Of around 150,000 clones listed, around 80% were seen once; the top ten hold around 4.5%. Sequencing was performed on PBMCs. Every receptor here comes from a young man in good health and CMV-seronegative.

This clone was observed a handful of times. The chain couples TRBV7-2 to TRBJ2-2, with TRBD1 identical over 8 bases. Per germline, CDR1 SGHTA and CDR2 FQGNSA. CDR3 length equals 15 residues. V was clipped by 4 bases and J by 5 bases; unmatched bases: 6. DNA for the CDR3: TGTGCCAGCAGCTGGAGGACAGGGTTGACCGGGGAGCTGTTTTTT. Encoded protein: CASSWRTGLTGELFF. Combining the CDR3 with reference TRBV7-2 and TRBJ2-2 gives the whole variable domain GAGVSQSPSNKVTEKGKDVELRCDPISGHTALYWYRQSLGQGLEFLIYFQGNSAPDKSGLPSDRFSAERTGGSVSTLTIQRTQQEDSAVYLCASSWRTGLTGELFFGEGSRLTVL.

This clone was seen just once. The chain is built from TRBV7-9 and TRBJ2-1; D is possibly TRBD1 (5 bases). With 4 bases removed from V and 3 bases from J, the gap between germline ends came to 16 bases. Per the germline V gene, CDR1 is SEHNR and CDR2 is FQNEAQ (reference sequence). This CDR3 is built from 16 residues. CDR3 in amino acids: CASSSIRGSDYNEQFF. CDR3 DNA sequence: TGTGCCAGCAGCTCCATAAGGGGCTCCGACTACAATGAGCAGTTCTTC.

This clone was observed a few times. The chain employs TRBV5-5 and TRBJ2-7; a possible D gene is TRBD2 (6 bases). From germline, CDR1 is SGHKS and CDR2 YYEKEE (reference sequence). CDR3 length equals 16 residues. V shed 1 base and J shed 3 bases, with 17 bases lying between them. The CDR3 is CASSLYLAPAGYEQYF. The CDR3 DNA reads TGTGCCAGCAGCTTGTACCTAGCGCCCGCCGGCTACGAGCAGTACTTC. Combining the CDR3 with reference TRBV5-5 and TRBJ2-7 gives the whole variable domain DAGVTQSPTHLIKTRGQQVTLRCSPISGHKSVSWYQQVLGQGPQFIFQYYEKEERGRGNFPDRFSARQFPNYSSELNVNALLLGDSALYLCASSLYLAPAGYEQYFGPGTRLTVT.

In this sample, this clone turned up once. This chain links TRBV7-2 with TRBJ2-7; the D gene is possibly TRBD1 (6 bases). V was shortened by 6 bases and J by 3 bases, with 12 bases between the two germline ends. The CDR3 loop spans 13 amino acids. Germline loops: CDR1 SGHTA, CDR2 FQGNSA. The CDR3 region is CASRQGWGYEQYF. For the CDR3, the DNA is TGTGCCAGCAGACAGGGTTGGGGCTACGAGCAGTACTTC.

The chain uses TRBV5-1 and TRBJ1-1; D not resolved. Germline loops: CDR1 SGHRS, CDR2 YFSETQ. CDR3 length equals 14 residues. The V gene lost 0 bases and the J gene lost 0 bases, with 6 bases spanning the gap. The CDR3 bases are TGCGCCAGCAGCTTGGGCGAGATGAACACTGAAGCTTTCTTT. It encodes CASSLGEMNTEAFF. Full variable domain (rest looked up from reference TRBV5-1 and TRBJ1-1): KAGVTQTPRYLIKTRGQQVTLSCSPISGHRSVSWYQQTPGQGLQFLFEYFSETQRNKGNFPGRFSGRQFSNSRSEMNVSTLELGDSALYLCASSLGEMNTEAFFGQGTRLTVV.

V and J are TRBV27 and TRBJ1-2; a possible D gene is TRBD1 (5 bases). The germline V gene has CDR1 MNHEY and CDR2 SMNVEV (reference sequence). The CDR3 covers 15 residues. Trimming stripped 5 bases from V and 4 bases from J, with 17 bases between. The CDR3 sequence: CASSRQPDSFYGYTF. CDR3 sequence (DNA): TGTGCCAGCAGTCGACAGCCCGATAGCTTCTATGGCTACACCTTC.

Concerning this clone: The same CDR3 arises from other DNA sequences in this sample as well. The chain joins TRBV7-9 to TRBJ2-7; TRBD1 matches at 7 bases. The CDR3 has 14 residues. Germline assignment: CDR1 SEHNR and CDR2 FQNEAQ (reference sequence). Germline trimming cut 1 base from V and 3 bases from J; bases unmatched to any gene: 3. DNA of the CDR3: TGTGCCAGCAGCTTAGGACAGGGAGTCTACGAGCAGTACTTC. Translation gives CASSLGQGVYEQYF.

The V and J genes are TRBV4-3 and TRBJ1-3; possible D gene TRBD1, 6 bases. The germline V gene has CDR1 LGHNA and CDR2 YSLEER. Deletions cut 4 bases from V and 0 bases from J, with 16 bases between. This CDR3 is 17 amino acids long. The CDR3 DNA sequence: TGCGCCAGCAGCCCCAGGGGAGGGGGTAGCTCTGGAAACACCATATATTTT. It translates to CASSPRGGGSSGNTIYF.

The chain carries TRBV6-5 and TRBJ1-2; D unclear. This CDR3 is 13 amino acids long. The V end was cut by 4 bases, the J end by 4 bases, with 10 bases between. Germline lookup yields CDR1 MNHEY and CDR2 SVGAGI. CDR3 DNA: TGTGCCAGCAGTTCCTTGGCCACCTATGGCTACACCTTC. Amino acids: CASSSLATYGYTF.

The chain combines TRBV29-1 with TRBJ2-1; 7 bases are shared with TRBD1. The length of the CDR3 is 11 residues. Trimming cost V 6 bases and J 16 bases; bases outside gene matches: 12. Germline V CDR1 and CDR2: SQVTM, ANQGSEA. The CDR3 loop is CSVFRDSTSFF. CDR3 coding DNA: TGCAGCGTCTTCAGGGACAGCACGTCCTTCTTC.

The J gene is TRBJ1-6, the V gene TRBV10-1, with D unresolved. Germline-derived CDR1 and CDR2 are WNHNN and SYGVQD (reference sequence). This CDR3 is built from 18 residues. Trimming shortened V by 3 bases and J by 7 bases, and 22 bases separated the two germline ends. The CDR3, as DNA: TGCGCCAGCAGTGACCTTCGAGACGGGTACCAGTCAAATTCACCCCTCCACTTT. It yields the protein CASSDLRDGYQSNSPLHF.

This sequence joins TRBV27 and TRBJ2-1, with 9 bases identical to TRBD2. Germline V CDR1 and CDR2: MNHEY, SMNVEV (reference sequence). The CDR3 runs 14 residues. The J segment lost 13 bases and the V segment lost 6 bases, leaving 13 bases of the junction unmatched. The CDR3 protein is CASSPLGSGGRQFF. The CDR3 DNA reads TGTGCCAGCAGCCCCCTCGGTAGCGGGGGACGACAGTTCTTC.

J is TRBJ1-1 and V is TRBV9; 7 bases line up with TRBD1. The CDR3 has 17 amino acids. CDR1 is SGDLS and CDR2 is YYNGEE in the germline V gene. Trimming took 4 bases from V and 3 from J; bases not matched to a gene: 15. The CDR3 loop is CASSPNPVQGQDTEAFF. As DNA, the CDR3 is TGTGCCAGCAGCCCCAACCCCGTACAGGGGCAAGACACTGAAGCTTTCTTT.

The chain has TRBV19 and TRBJ2-5; D is perhaps TRBD1 (5 bases). The CDR3 spans 13 residues. Trimming left V 6 bases short and J 1 base short, with 9 bases between. Germline CDR1 and CDR2: LNHDA and SQIVND (reference sequence). CDR3 nucleotide sequence: TGTGCCAGTAGCGACAGTTTCCAAGAGACCCAGTACTTC. Translation: CASSDSFQETQYF.

The chain has TRBV19 and TRBJ2-7; the match to TRBD2 covers 10 bases. Trimming cost V 4 bases and J 7 bases; bases outside gene matches: 4. CDR1 LNHDA and CDR2 SQIVND come from the germline V gene (reference sequence). The CDR3 is 13 residues long. CDR3 residues: CASSTQLAGEQYF. The DNA for the CDR3 is TGTGCCAGTAGTACGCAACTAGCGGGAGAGCAGTACTTC.